Described below is a single T cell receptor beta chain sequence and its context. Its antigen is unidentified. CDR1 and CDR2 (germline): MNHEY, SVGAGI. The CDR3 sequence is 17 residues long. V shed 0 bases and J shed 1 base, with 13 bases lying between them. This record belongs to a study of T cell repertoires in cytomegalovirus infection. As for the study in general: Public TCR beta signatures marked donors with CMV infection and the matching HLA. General observations from the study: People with CMV and the relevant HLA were identified by cumulative public TCR beta family frequency.

TCRdb fed the reads into MiXCR, producing one record per CDR3 protein. The top ten hold roughly 8% of the sample, which has 600,000 to 800,000 distinct CDR3 sequences, 20% to 30% seen once. The sequenced material came from CD8+ T cells from PBMCs. The source is a human donor in good health (CMV status not recorded). Some clones in this sample may be carry-over from other donors' samples. V gene TRBV6-5 combines with J gene TRBJ2-1; D uncertain. CDR3 nucleotides: TGTGCCAGCAGTTACTCGATTCCCTACCTTTCCTACAATGAGCAGTTCTTC. Translated: CASSYSIPYLSYNEQFF.